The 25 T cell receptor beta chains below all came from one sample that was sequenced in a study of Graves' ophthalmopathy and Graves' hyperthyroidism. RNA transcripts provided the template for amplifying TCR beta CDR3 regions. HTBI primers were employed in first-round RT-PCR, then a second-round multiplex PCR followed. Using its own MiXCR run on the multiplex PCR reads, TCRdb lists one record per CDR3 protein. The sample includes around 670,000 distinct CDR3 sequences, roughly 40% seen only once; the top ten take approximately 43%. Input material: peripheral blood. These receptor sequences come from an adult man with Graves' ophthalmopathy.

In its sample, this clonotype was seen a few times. CDR3: CASSSHTGADTQYF. The DNA for the CDR3 is TGTGCCAGCAGCTCCCACACGGGGGCAGATACGCAGTATTTT. V is TRBV9 and J is TRBJ2-3, with a weak D call TRBD2 (6 bases). Germline V CDR1 and CDR2: SGDLS, YYNGEE. Trimming left V 4 bases short and J 4 bases short, with 13 bases between. The CDR3 covers 14 residues.

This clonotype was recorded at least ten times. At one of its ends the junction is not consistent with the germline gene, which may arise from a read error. CDR3 coding DNA: TGTGCCAGCAGTGTCCGACTGACGGACATGAACACTGAAGCTTTCTTT. Translating gives CASSVRLTDMNTEAFF. The gene calls are TRBV10-3 and TRBJ1-1; possibly TRBD1 for D (5 bases). This CDR3 contains 16 residues. The germline gives CDR1 ENHRY, CDR2 SYGVKD.

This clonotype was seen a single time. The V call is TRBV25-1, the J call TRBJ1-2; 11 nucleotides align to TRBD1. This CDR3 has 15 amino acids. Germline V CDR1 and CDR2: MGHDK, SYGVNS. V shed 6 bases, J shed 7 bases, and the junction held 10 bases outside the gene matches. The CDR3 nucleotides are TGTGCCAGCAGCACTGACCGGACAGGGGGCGTTGGCTACACCTTC. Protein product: CASSTDRTGGVGYTF.

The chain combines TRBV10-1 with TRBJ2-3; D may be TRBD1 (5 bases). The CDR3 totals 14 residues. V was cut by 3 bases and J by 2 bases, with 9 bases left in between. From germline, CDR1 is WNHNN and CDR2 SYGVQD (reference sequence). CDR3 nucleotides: TGCGCCAGCAGTGAAGGGGCAGTCACAGATACGCAGTATTTT. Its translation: CASSEGAVTDTQYF.

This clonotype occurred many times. The CDR3 is CASSRGGQGYSPLHF. As DNA, the CDR3 is TGTGCCAGCAGCCGAGGGGGACAGGGGTATTCACCCCTCCACTTT. The chain employs TRBV7-9 and TRBJ1-6, with 10 bases that match TRBD1. From germline, CDR1 is SEHNR and CDR2 FQNEAQ (reference sequence). J was trimmed by 8 bases and V by 5 bases; bases with no gene match: 6. This CDR3 has 15 residues.

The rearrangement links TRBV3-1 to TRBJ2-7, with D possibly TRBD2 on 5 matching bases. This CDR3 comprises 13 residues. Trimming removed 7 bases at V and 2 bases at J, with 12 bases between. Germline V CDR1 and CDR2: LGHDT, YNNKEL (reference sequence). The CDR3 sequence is CASTYKGAYEQYF. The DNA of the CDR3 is TGTGCCAGCACCTACAAGGGAGCCTACGAGCAGTACTTC.

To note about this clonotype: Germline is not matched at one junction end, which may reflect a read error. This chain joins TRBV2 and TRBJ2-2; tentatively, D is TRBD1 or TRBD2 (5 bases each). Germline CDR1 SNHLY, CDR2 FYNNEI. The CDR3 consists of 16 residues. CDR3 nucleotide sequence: TGTGCCAACAGTTCCCCGTTTCAGGGACGCACCGGGGAGCTGTTTTTT. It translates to CANSSPFQGRTGELFF. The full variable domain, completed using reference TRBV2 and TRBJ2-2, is EPEVTQTPSHQVTQMGQEVILRCVPISNHLYFYWYRQILGQKVEFLVSFYNNEISEKSEIFDDQFSVERPDGSNFTLKIRSTKLEDSAMYFCANSSPFQGRTGELFFGEGSRLTVL.

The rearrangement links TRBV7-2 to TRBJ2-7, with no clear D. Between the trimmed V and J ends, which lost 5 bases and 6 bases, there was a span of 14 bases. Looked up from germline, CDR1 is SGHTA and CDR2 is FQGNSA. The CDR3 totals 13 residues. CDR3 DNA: TGTGCCAGCAGCCAAGGCGGTCGCTCCGAGCAGTACTTC. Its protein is CASSQGGRSEQYF.

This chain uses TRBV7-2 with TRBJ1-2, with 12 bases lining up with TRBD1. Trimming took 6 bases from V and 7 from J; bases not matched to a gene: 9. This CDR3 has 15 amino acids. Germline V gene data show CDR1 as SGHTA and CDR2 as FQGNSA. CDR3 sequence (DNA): TGTGCCAGCAGTTTCGGGGACAGGGGGCGACTTGGCTACACCTTC. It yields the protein CASSFGDRGRLGYTF.

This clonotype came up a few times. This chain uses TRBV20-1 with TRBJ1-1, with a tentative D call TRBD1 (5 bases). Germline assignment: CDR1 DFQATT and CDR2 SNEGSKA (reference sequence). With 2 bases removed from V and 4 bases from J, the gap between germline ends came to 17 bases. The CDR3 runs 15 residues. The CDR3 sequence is CSARWPGRVGTEAFF. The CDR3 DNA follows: TGCAGTGCTAGATGGCCGGGGCGGGTCGGCACTGAAGCTTTCTTT.

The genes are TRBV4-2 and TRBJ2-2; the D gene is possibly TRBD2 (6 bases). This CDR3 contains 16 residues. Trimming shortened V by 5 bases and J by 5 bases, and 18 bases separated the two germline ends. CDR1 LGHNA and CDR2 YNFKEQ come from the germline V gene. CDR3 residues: CASSTSGTSRTGELFF. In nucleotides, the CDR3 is TGTGCCAGCAGCACCTCGGGGACTTCGCGGACCGGGGAGCTGTTTTTT.

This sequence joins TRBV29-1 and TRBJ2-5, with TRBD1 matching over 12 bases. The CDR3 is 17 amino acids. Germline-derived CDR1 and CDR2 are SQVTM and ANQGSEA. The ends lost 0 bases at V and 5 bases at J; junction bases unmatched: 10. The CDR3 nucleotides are TGCAGCGTTGAAGATCTTGGGACAGGGGGCCGCGGGGAGACCCAGTACTTC. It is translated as CSVEDLGTGGRGETQYF.

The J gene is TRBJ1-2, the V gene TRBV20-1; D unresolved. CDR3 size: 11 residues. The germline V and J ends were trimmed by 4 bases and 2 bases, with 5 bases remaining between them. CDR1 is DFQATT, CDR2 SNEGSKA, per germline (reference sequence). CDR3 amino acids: CSAMGNYGYTF. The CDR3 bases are TGCAGTGCTATGGGGAACTATGGCTACACCTTC.

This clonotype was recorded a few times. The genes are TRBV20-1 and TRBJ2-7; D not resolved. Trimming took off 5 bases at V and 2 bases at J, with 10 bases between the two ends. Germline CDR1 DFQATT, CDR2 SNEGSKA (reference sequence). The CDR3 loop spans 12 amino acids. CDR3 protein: CSAPNAPYEQYF. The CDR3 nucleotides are TGCAGTGCTCCAAACGCCCCCTACGAGCAGTACTTC.

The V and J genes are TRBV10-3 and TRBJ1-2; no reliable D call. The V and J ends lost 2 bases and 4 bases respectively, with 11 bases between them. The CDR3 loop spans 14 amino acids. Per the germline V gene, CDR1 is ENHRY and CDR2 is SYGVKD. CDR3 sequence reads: CAISEGGQVYGYTF. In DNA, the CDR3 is TGTGCCATCAGTGAGGGCGGCCAGGTCTATGGCTACACCTTC.

The CDR3 loop is CSARPEQLYTGELFF. CDR3 sequence (DNA): TGCAGTGCTAGACCGGAACAGCTATACACCGGGGAGCTGTTTTTT. The chain combines TRBV20-1 with TRBJ2-2, with D unresolved. The CDR3 has 15 residues. Germline V gene sequence: CDR1 DFQATT, CDR2 SNEGSKA (reference sequence). Trimming cost V 2 bases and J 3 bases, with 13 bases left between them.

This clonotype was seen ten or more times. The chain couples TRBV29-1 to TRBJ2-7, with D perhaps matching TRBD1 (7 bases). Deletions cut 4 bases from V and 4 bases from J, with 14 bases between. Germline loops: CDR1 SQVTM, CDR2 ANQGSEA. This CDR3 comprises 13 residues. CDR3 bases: TGCAGCGTTGCGCGGGACAGAGTTTACGAGCAGTACTTC. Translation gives CSVARDRVYEQYF.

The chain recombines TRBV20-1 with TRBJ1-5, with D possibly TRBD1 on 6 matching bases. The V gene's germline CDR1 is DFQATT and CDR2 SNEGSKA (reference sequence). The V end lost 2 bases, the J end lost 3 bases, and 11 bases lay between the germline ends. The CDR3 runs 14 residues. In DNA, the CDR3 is TGCAGTGCTAGAATGGACAGAGACAATCAGCCCCAGCATTTT. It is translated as CSARMDRDNQPQHF.

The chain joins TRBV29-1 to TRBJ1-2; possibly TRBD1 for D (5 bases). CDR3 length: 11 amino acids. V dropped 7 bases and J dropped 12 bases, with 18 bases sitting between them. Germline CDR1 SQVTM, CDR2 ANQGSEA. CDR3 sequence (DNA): TGCAGCGCTACGGGGGGTGATGGAAACACCTTC. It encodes CSATGGDGNTF.

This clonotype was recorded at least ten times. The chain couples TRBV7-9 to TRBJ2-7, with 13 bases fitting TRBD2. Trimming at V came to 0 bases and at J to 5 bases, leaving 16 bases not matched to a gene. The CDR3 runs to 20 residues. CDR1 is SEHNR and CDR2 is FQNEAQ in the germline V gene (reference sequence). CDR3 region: CASSLAGTGRTSGSRNEQYF. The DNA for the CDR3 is TGTGCCAGCAGCTTAGCCGGGACAGGGAGGACTAGCGGGAGTAGGAACGAGCAGTACTTC.

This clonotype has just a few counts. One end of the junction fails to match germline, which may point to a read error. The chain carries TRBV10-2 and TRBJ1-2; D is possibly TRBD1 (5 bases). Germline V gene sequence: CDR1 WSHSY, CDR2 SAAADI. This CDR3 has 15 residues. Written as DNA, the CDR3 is TGTGCCAGCAGTTTAGCCACGGGTCGGGGGGTTGGCTACACCTTC. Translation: CASSLATGRGVGYTF.

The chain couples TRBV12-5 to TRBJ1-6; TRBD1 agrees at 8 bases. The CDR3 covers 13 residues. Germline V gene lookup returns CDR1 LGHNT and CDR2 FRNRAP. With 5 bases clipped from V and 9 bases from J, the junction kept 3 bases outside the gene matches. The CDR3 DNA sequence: TGTGCTAGTGGTCCGGGGACAGGTTCACCCCTCCACTTT. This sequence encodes CASGPGTGSPLHF.

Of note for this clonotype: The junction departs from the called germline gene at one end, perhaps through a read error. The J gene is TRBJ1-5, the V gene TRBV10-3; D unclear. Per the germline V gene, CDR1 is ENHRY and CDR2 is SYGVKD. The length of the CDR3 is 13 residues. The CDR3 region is CASSEHSFQPQHF. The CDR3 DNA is TGTGCCAGCAGTGAACACTCCTTCCAGCCCCAGCATTTT.

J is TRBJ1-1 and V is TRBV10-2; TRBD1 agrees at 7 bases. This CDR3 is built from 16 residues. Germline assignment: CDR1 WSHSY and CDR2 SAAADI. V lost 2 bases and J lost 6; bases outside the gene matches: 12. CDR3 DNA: TGCGCCAGCAGTGAGCCCTGGGACAGTCGAGCAGCTGAAGCTTTCTTT. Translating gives CASSEPWDSRAAEAFF.

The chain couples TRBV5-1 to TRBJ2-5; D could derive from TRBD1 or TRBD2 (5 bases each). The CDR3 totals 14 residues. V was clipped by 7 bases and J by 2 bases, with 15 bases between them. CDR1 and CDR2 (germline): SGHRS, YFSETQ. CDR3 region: CASRRGRTQETQYF. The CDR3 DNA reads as TGCGCCAGCCGACGGGGCCGAACTCAAGAGACCCAGTACTTC.